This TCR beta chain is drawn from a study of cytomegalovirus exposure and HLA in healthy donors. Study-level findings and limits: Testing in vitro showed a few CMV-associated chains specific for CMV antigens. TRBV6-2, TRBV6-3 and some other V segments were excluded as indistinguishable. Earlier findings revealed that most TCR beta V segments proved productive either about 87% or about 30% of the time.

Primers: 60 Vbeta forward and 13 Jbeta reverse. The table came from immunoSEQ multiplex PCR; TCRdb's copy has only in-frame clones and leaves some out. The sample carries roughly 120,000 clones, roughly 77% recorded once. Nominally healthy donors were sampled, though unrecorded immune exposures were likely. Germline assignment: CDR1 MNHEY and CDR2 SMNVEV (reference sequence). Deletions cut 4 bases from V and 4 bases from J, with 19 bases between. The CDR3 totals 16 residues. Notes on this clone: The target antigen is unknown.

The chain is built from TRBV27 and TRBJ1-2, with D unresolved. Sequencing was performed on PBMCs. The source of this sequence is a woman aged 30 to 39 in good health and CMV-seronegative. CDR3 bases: TGTGCCAGCAGTTCAGTCAGCAGACCCCCGGGCTATGGCTACACCTTC. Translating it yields CASSSVSRPPGYGYTF.